The rows below give T cell receptor beta chains drawn from one sample of a study of blood T cell repertoires in COVID-19. The data were produced by immunoSEQ multiplex PCR, yet TCRdb's version contains in-frame clones alone and is incomplete. This table holds some 100,000 clones, roughly 92% found once. Sequencing used peripheral blood. Receptor source: a man between 65 and 79 years old with acute or convalescent COVID-19. Each CDR3 is given with its conserved first and last residue. D genes are given only for firm matches. Not all rows give a size; the values are once, few, many and, for expanded clones, a class.

V gene: TRBV9; clone size: NA; J gene: TRBJ2-7; D gene: NA; CDR3 DNA: TGTGCCAGCAATGGAGGGGACGGGTCCTACGAGCAGTACTTC; CDR3 protein: CASNGGDGSYEQYF
V gene: TRBV27; clone size: NA; J gene: TRBJ2-6; D gene: NA; CDR3 DNA: TGTGCCAGCAGTTTTGGGACTCCCGGGGCCAACGTCCTGACTTTC; CDR3 protein: CASSFGTPGANVLTF
V gene: TRBV7-9; clone size: many; J gene: TRBJ2-5; D gene: NA; CDR3 DNA: TGTGCCAGCAGGGCCGGGGACAAAGAGACCCAGTACTTC; CDR3 protein: CASRAGDKETQYF
V gene: TRBV10-3; clone size: NA; J gene: TRBJ2-7; D gene: NA; CDR3 DNA: TGTGCCATCAGCTACGACAGTGGCCCTTCCTACGAGCAGTACTTC; CDR3 protein: CAISYDSGPSYEQYF
V gene: TRBV7-9; clone size: NA; J gene: TRBJ2-7; D gene: TRBD1; CDR3 DNA: TGTGCCAGCAGCAAACAGGGGGCCTCCTACGAGCAGTACTTC; CDR3 protein: CASSKQGASYEQYF
V gene: TRBV7-9; clone size: NA; J gene: TRBJ2-7; D gene: NA; CDR3 DNA: TGTGCCAGCAGCTTAGAAGCCAGGGAGCAGTACTTC; CDR3 protein: CASSLEAREQYF
V gene: TRBV4-3; clone size: NA; J gene: TRBJ2-7; D gene: NA; CDR3 DNA: TGCGCCAGCAGCCAAGATCTGGGGACACCTCTCACCTACGAGCAGTACTTC; CDR3 protein: CASSQDLGTPLTYEQYF
V gene: TRBV28; clone size: NA; J gene: TRBJ1-2; D gene: NA; CDR3 DNA: TGTGCCAGCAGTCCACCAGGAGGAATGTATGGCTACACCTTC; CDR3 protein: CASSPPGGMYGYTF
V gene: TRBV7-9; clone size: NA; J gene: TRBJ1-1; D gene: NA; CDR3 DNA: TGTGCCAGCACCGCCGAGCCGAACACTGAAGCTTTCTTT; CDR3 protein: CASTAEPNTEAFF
V gene: TRBV6-5; clone size: NA; J gene: TRBJ2-7; D gene: NA; CDR3 DNA: TGTGCCAGCAGTTCGGTTTACGAGCAGTACTTC; CDR3 protein: CASSSVYEQYF
V gene: TRBV5-1; clone size: NA; J gene: TRBJ1-5; D gene: NA; CDR3 DNA: TGCGCCAGCAGCTTGGAATCAGGGCTAGATCAGCCCCAGCATTTT; CDR3 protein: CASSLESGLDQPQHF
V gene: TRBV5-3; clone size: NA; J gene: TRBJ1-5; D gene: TRBD1; CDR3 DNA: TGTGCCAGAAGCAAACAGGGGTATAGCAATCAGCCCCAGCATTTT; CDR3 protein: CARSKQGYSNQPQHF